Listed below are T cell receptor beta chains from one sample, sequenced in a study of blood T cell repertoires in COVID-19. Only in-frame clones appear in the TCRdb table, and some are missing; sequencing was by immunoSEQ multiplex PCR. In the table there are over 250,000 clones, approximately 79% of which are singletons. Sequencing was done on a sample of PBMCs or T cells enriched from blood (not recorded which). The receptor set was obtained from a man younger than 40 with acute COVID-19. Each CDR3 is given with its conserved first and last residue.

V: TRBV30; J: TRBJ2-3; CDR3: CAWSKGLAGAADTQYF
V: TRBV5-5; J: TRBJ1-3; CDR3: CASSSISASSGNTIYF
V: TRBV4-1; J: TRBJ1-5; CDR3: CASSHLRSRGLDQPQHF
V: TRBV3-1/TRBV3-2; J: TRBJ2-2; CDR3: CASSQSAGPSTGELFF
V: TRBV4-1; J: TRBJ2-5; CDR3: CASSEAVAERETQYF
V: TRBV24-1; J: TRBJ2-1; CDR3: CATSDRVPKPYNEQFF
V: TRBV12-5; J: TRBJ2-1; CDR3: CASGLGLAGGNEQFF
V: TRBV19; J: TRBJ1-1; CDR3: CASSIRFGTEAFF
V: TRBV5-4; J: TRBJ2-5; CDR3: CASSRTGEETQYF
V: TRBV19; J: TRBJ2-2; CDR3: CASTVNTGELFF
V: TRBV10-3; J: TRBJ1-6; CDR3: CAIRTGVGAPLHF
V: TRBV28; J: TRBJ1-6; CDR3: CASNLFPGADSPLHF
V: TRBV5-8; J: TRBJ1-5; CDR3: CASSRGQGLNQPQHF
V: TRBV5-1; J: TRBJ2-5; CDR3: CASSLGLGAGETQYF
V: TRBV9; J: TRBJ2-2; CDR3: CASSVTHTGELFF
V: TRBV2; J: TRBJ1-5; CDR3: CASNNRGQPQHF
V: TRBV30; J: TRBJ2-3; CDR3: CAWSVAGLTSTDTQYF
V: TRBV5-1; J: TRBJ1-1; CDR3: CASSLDVQGNTEAFF
V: TRBV7-2; J: TRBJ1-1; CDR3: CASSLYRENTEAFF
V: TRBV3-1/TRBV3-2; J: TRBJ1-1; CDR3: CASSQLQTTDTEAFF
V: TRBV7-2; J: TRBJ1-1; CDR3: CASSQDRVVGEAFF
V: TRBV21-1; J: TRBJ1-5; CDR3: CASRGTGPHERQPQHF
V: TRBV5-1; J: TRBJ1-6; CDR3: CASSLSGARYNSPLHF
V: TRBV27; J: TRBJ1-1; CDR3: CASSLRTATEAFF
V: TRBV7-8; J: TRBJ2-1; CDR3: CASSPKRDRVGNEQFF
V: TRBV9; J: TRBJ2-4; CDR3: CASSVDHGQGTKNIQYF
V: TRBV14; J: TRBJ1-1; CDR3: CASRAQGLTEAFF
V: TRBV5-1; J: TRBJ1-1; CDR3: CASSLFSGAANTEAFF
V: TRBV19; J: TRBJ2-3; CDR3: CASAWADPTDTQYF
V: TRBV28; J: TRBJ2-1; CDR3: CASSLSLTSGYNEQFF
V: TRBV18; J: TRBJ2-2; CDR3: CASSPRRIPNTGELFF
V: TRBV25-1; J: TRBJ1-2; CDR3: CASSDVPRYGYTF
V: TRBV5-5; J: TRBJ1-2; CDR3: CASSRGQGIYGYTF
V: TRBV7-2; J: TRBJ2-1; CDR3: CASSLVLAVSYNEQFF
V: TRBV30; J: TRBJ2-1; CDR3: CAWSDRVSYNEQFF
V: TRBV6-5; J: TRBJ1-2; CDR3: CASSYRSGSSYGYTF
V: TRBV4-1; J: TRBJ1-1; CDR3: CASSQGATGGEAFF
V: TRBV19; J: TRBJ1-2; CDR3: CASSIGQGAGGYTF
V: TRBV10-2; J: TRBJ1-6; CDR3: CASSADRDFHSPLHF
V: TRBV6-5; J: TRBJ1-5; CDR3: CASSSQGANQPQHF
V: TRBV19; J: TRBJ1-1; CDR3: CASKWGTGGSNTEAFF
V: TRBV25-1; J: TRBJ1-1; CDR3: CASSESPDRGFRAFF
V: TRBV9; J: TRBJ1-2; CDR3: CASSVEPENYGYTF
V: TRBV28; J: TRBJ2-3; CDR3: CASSISGRSADTQYF
V: TRBV19; J: TRBJ1-1; CDR3: CATTGGSHPTTEAFF
V: TRBV5-1; J: TRBJ1-4; CDR3: CASSSQPRREVTNEKLFF
V: TRBV13; J: TRBJ2-5; CDR3: CASSLGIASRAETQYF
V: TRBV7-3; J: TRBJ1-1; CDR3: CASSFGGAVKTEAFF
V: TRBV7-8; J: TRBJ1-2; CDR3: CASSYEGDYGYTF
V: TRBV19; J: TRBJ1-6; CDR3: CASSSLQGALGNSPLHF
V: TRBV18; J: TRBJ2-5; CDR3: CASSGWGGQETQYF
V: TRBV7-8; J: TRBJ1-2; CDR3: CASSLAREGYTF
V: TRBV5-1; J: TRBJ1-4; CDR3: CASSSPPAEKLFF
V: TRBV30; J: TRBJ1-5; CDR3: CAWSVLGGNQPQHF
V: TRBV6-5; J: TRBJ1-1; CDR3: CASSPTGSSTEAFF
V: TRBV24-1; J: TRBJ2-5; CDR3: CATSDAGQSETQYF